This entry is about one T cell receptor (beta chain). The antigen is not known. Spike-ins of synthetic TCR analog templates went into each PCR. Repertoires were generated with immunoSEQ multiplex PCR, while TCRdb's copy carries only in-frame clones and drops some. The data show about 100,000 clones, with around 85% seen just once and about 2.3% held by the top ten. With 4 bases clipped from V and 7 bases from J, the junction kept 7 bases outside the gene matches. Germline V gene lookup returns CDR1 SGHTA and CDR2 FQGNSA. CDR3 length: 13 amino acids. The patients' disease, urothelial carcinoma, was locally advanced or metastatic. This specimen comes from a study of PD-L1 blockade in urothelial cancer. Study at large: Analysis of the blood was performed 3 weeks (second dose) and 6 weeks after treatment start.

Overall study results and limits: Pretreatment TCR clonality in blood under the median foretold superior survival.

The material was PBMCs, obtained around atezolizumab (anti-PD-L1) treatment. The source of this sequence is a man aged 50 or older with urothelial cancer. V gene TRBV7-2 combines with J gene TRBJ2-7, with TRBD2 matching over 7 bases. The CDR3 DNA sequence: TGTGCCAGCAGCTGGCGGGGAGCGGGAGAGCAGTACTTC. Translated, it gives CASSWRGAGEQYF.